A selection of T cell receptor beta chains follows, all from one sample in a study of blood T cell repertoires in COVID-19. Measured with immunoSEQ multiplex PCR; TCRdb has only the in-frame clones, and not every one. The sample has fewer than 300,000 clones, 75% to 95% seen once; the top ten hold 1% to 1.3%. Specimen: PBMCs or T cells enriched from blood (not recorded which). Receptors were obtained from a woman aged 25-40 years who had recovered from COVID-19. Both conserved end residues are part of each CDR3. D genes are given only for firm matches. Clone size is shown for a subset of rows, as once, few, many or a class of expanded clone.

j_call,clone_size,d_call,v_call,cdr3_aa,cdr3_nt
TRBJ2-3,few,TRBD2,TRBV6-5,CASTNTGAGEENF,TGTGCCAGCACCAACACGGGAGCGGGGGAAGAGAATTTT
TRBJ2-5,NA,TRBD2,TRBV7-2,CASSPWTSGGRQETQYF,TGTGCCAGCAGCCCCTGGACTAGCGGGGGAAGGCAAGAGACCCAGTACTTC
TRBJ1-4,NA,NA,TRBV5-8,CASSLGRTNEKLFF,TGTGCCAGCAGCTTGGGGAGGACTAATGAAAAACTGTTTTTT
TRBJ1-5,NA,TRBD1,TRBV24-1,CATSGQGLEGRNQPQHF,TGTGCCACCAGTGGACAGGGGCTCGAGGGACGAAATCAGCCCCAGCATTTT
TRBJ1-5,NA,TRBD1,TRBV18,CASSQSSTGQGSNQPQHF,TGTGCCAGCTCACAAAGTTCCACGGGACAGGGGTCCAATCAGCCCCAGCATTTT
TRBJ2-7,NA,NA,TRBV4-1,CASSQNPSSYEQYF,TGCGCCAGCAGCCAAAACCCGAGCTCCTACGAGCAGTACTTC
TRBJ2-3,once,TRBD2,TRBV12-5,CASGLVRGPGRADTQYF,TGTGCTAGTGGTTTGGTACGAGGGCCGGGGAGGGCAGATACGCAGTATTTT
TRBJ2-2,NA,TRBD1,TRBV18,CASSPDRRNTGELFF,TGTGCCAGCTCACCGGACAGGCGTAACACCGGGGAGCTGTTTTTT
TRBJ1-2,NA,NA,TRBV30,CAWSVRGLGYGYTF,TGTGCCTGGAGTGTAAGGGGTCTTGGCTATGGCTACACCTTC
TRBJ2-1,NA,TRBD2,TRBV4-2,CASSQVALAGSGRYNEQFF,TGTGCCAGCAGCCAAGTGGCACTAGCGGGAAGCGGACGCTACAATGAGCAGTTCTTC